A single T cell receptor beta chain is shown here with its context. Ophthalmopathy cases met thresholds of Clinical Activity Score at least 3, NOSPECS grade at least 4 and duration under 3 months. The study left out patients who had uncontrolled infection, other autoimmune disease, pregnancy or lactation. Based on clinical symptoms, serum thyroxine and TRAb, thyroid ultrasound and orbital computed tomography, diagnoses were reached. The data originate from a study of T cells in Graves' hyperthyroidism and ophthalmopathy. Study-level background: Peripheral blood samples were taken at initial diagnosis, prior to any treatment.

TCR beta CDR3 regions were amplified from RNA. TCR CDR3 regions were first amplified by RT-PCR with HTBI primers. TCRdb independently ran MiXCR on the multiplex PCR reads; one entry per CDR3 protein. The sample holds some 500,000 distinct CDR3 sequences, about 24% seen once. Input material: blood. This sequence was found in a woman in her thirties with Graves' ophthalmopathy.

In DNA form, the CDR3 reads TGTGCCAGCAGCTTTGTTGGATCTGGGGCCAACGTCCTGACTTTC. It codes for CASSFVGSGANVLTF. The chain couples TRBV5-6 to TRBJ2-6, with unresolved D. Per germline, CDR1 SGHDT and CDR2 YYEEEE. V was shortened by 2 bases and J by 1 base, with 7 bases between the two germline ends. The CDR3 totals 15 residues.